This TCR beta chain was profiled in a study of STAT3 mutations in large granular lymphocyte leukemia. Trimming left V 1 base short and J 6 bases short, with 19 bases between. Germline V gene data show CDR1 as KGHSH and CDR2 as LQKENI. There are 17 residues in the CDR3. The repertoire was sequenced with immunoSEQ multiplex PCR; TCRdb's copy has only in-frame clones and lacks some. The sample holds about 3,300 clones; roughly 44% are singletons and the top ten take 55%. Overall study results and limits: Variable sampling intervals and differing treatment regimens complicated linking therapy response to TCR clonal burden changes. Some patients had dominant TCR clones larger than their STAT3 mutant burden. No sample exists from the first appearance of each clone. TCR clonotype switching after therapy occurred in about 30% of the 18 patients. Every T-LGLL patient had at least one immunodominant TCRbeta clonotype.

Points on this clone: Its antigen is still unknown.

This chain links TRBV18 with TRBJ2-1; the D gene is possibly TRBD1 (7 bases). Sequencing was performed on peripheral blood mononuclear cells. The receptor was derived from a man between 50 and 59 years old with T-cell large granular lymphocyte leukemia. Some clones in this sample may be carry-over from other donors' samples. CDR3: CASSPQVFTGEVNEQFF. Written as DNA, the CDR3 is TGTGCCAGCTCACCACAAGTCTTCACAGGGGAGGTCAATGAGCAGTTCTTC.